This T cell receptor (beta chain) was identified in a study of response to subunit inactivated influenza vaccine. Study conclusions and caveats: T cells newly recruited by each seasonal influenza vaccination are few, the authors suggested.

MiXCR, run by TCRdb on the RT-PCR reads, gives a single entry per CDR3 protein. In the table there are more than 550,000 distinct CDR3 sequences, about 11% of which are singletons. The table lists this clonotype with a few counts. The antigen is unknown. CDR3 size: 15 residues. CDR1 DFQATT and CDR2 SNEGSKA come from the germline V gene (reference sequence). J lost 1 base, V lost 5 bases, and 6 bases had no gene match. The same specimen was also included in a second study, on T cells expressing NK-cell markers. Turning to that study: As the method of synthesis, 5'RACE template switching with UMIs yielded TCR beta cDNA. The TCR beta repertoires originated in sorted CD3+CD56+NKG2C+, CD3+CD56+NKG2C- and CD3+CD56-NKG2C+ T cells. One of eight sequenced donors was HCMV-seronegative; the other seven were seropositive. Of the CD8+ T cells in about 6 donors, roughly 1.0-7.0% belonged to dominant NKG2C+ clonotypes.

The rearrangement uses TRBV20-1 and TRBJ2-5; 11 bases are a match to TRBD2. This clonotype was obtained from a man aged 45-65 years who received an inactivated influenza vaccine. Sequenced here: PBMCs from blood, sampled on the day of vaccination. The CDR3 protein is CSADRLAGLQETQYF. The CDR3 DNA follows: TGCAGTGCTGACCGACTAGCGGGGCTCCAAGAGACCCAGTACTTC.